One T cell receptor (beta chain) is described in this entry. TCRdb's table, derived via immunoSEQ multiplex PCR, lists solely in-frame clones and lacks some. The data show more than 300,000 clones, around 89% seen once. The sample belongs to a study of blood T cell repertoires in COVID-19. Study details: The United States, Italy and Spain supplied acute and convalescent COVID-19 samples. Sources were T cells, B-cell-depleted T cells, or PBMCs; the material itself was cDNA or gDNA.

The germline CDR1 and CDR2 sequences are DFQATT and SNEGSKA (reference sequence). V lost 3 bases and J lost 6, with 11 bases in between. This CDR3 region has 12 residues. The sequence derives from a man between 18 and 35 years old who had recovered from COVID-19. Sequenced input: peripheral blood. The V call is TRBV20-1, the J call TRBJ1-1; the D gene is possibly TRBD1 (5 bases). In nucleotides, the CDR3 is TGCAGTGCTAGTAGCAGGGTCGCTGAAGCTTTCTTT. Its protein is CSASSRVAEAFF.